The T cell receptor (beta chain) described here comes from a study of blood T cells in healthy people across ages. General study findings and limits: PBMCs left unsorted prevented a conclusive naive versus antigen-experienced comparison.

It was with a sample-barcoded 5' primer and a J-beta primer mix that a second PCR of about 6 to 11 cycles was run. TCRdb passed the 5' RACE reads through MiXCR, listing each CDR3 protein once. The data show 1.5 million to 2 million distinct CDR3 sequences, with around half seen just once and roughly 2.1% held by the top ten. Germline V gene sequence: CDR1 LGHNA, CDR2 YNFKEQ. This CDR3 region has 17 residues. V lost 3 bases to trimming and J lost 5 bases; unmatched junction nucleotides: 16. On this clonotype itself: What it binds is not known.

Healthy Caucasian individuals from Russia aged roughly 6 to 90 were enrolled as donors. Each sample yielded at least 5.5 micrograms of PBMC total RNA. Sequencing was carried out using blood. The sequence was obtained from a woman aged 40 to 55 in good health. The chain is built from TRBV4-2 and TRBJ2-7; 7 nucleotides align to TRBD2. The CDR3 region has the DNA TGTGCCAGCAGCCAGGGCCCTAGAGCGGGGTCGGGCGACGAGCAGTACTTC. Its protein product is CASSQGPRAGSGDEQYF.